Here is one T cell receptor (beta chain) with its context. These data are taken from a study of blood T cell repertoires in COVID-19. Study-wide background: T cells, B-cell-depleted T cells, or PBMCs supplied cDNA or gDNA.

Original handling: Amplification from reference gene primers served as the basis for estimated nucleated cell counts. The assay was immunoSEQ multiplex PCR, and TCRdb's table has in-frame clones only and misses some. The D gene and trimming were derived from the DNA, and the V and J assignments and clone size from that table. The sample includes more than 200,000 clones, around 90% seen only once; the top ten take around 0.7%. The germline V gene has CDR1 MNHEY and CDR2 SVGAGI. V was shortened by 8 bases and J by 5 bases, with 12 bases between the two germline ends. The CDR3 spans 13 residues. Sequenced: peripheral blood. This TCR derives from a human donor in a cohort sampled during active COVID-19. The gene calls are TRBV6-5 and TRBJ1-4; D remains unclear. CDR3 in amino acids: CASSEQQNEKLFF. As DNA, the CDR3 is TGTGCCAGCTCGGAACAGCAGAATGAAAAACTGTTTTTT.